This TCR beta chain was identified during a study of cytomegalovirus exposure and HLA in healthy donors. Study-wide context: Per a later analysis, the roughly 670 first-cohort and 95 to 150 validation repertoires shared one platform. Study outcomes and limitations: Reported results showed that the classifier diagnosed cytomegalovirus status with high specificity and sensitivity. The study listed approximately 160 cytomegalovirus-associated TCR beta chains.

Comment on this clone: Antigen specificity is unknown.

Produced via immunoSEQ multiplex PCR; TCRdb's table is partial and in-frame only. The data show 200,000 to 250,000 clones, 87% seen once. Germline assignment: CDR1 LGHNT and CDR2 FRNRAP. V lost 1 base to trimming and J lost 2 bases, with 12 bases between them. The CDR3 runs to 15 residues. The sequenced sample was PBMCs. The TCR originated in a woman between 18 and 30 years old in good health and CMV-seropositive. The chain uses TRBV12-5 and TRBJ2-7; D unresolved. The CDR3 nucleotides are TGTGCTAGTGGTTTGGCCCAGCGAGGTCCCTACGAGCAGTACTTC. Its protein is CASGLAQRGPYEQYF.